The 3 T cell receptor beta chains in this list originate from one sample, sequenced in a study of early T cells in non-severe SARS-CoV-2 infection. One entry per CDR3 protein, called by TCRdb with MiXCR from the 5' RACE reads. The data hold about 49,000 distinct CDR3 sequences, with under 7.5% observed a single time. Sequences were derived from whole blood, sampled at baseline. These receptor sequences come from an adult who was a healthcare worker with PCR-confirmed SARS-CoV-2 infection or an uninfected control (not recorded which).

V is TRBV6-6 and J is TRBJ2-3; 7 nucleotides agree with TRBD1. The junction had 14 bases not matched to a gene; V was cut back by 7 bases and J by 4 bases. The CDR3 is made up of 16 amino acids. Per germline, CDR1 MNHNY and CDR2 SVGAGI (reference sequence). The CDR3 DNA reads as TGTGCCAGCACCCCACCCACCGGGACAGCCTCAGATACGCAGTATTTT. Translating it yields CASTPPTGTASDTQYF.

This clonotype was counted many times. The rearrangement links TRBV2 to TRBJ2-3, with D maybe TRBD2 (5 bases). The CDR3 spans 15 residues. Deletions cut 1 base from V and 2 bases from J, with 10 bases between. Germline V gene sequence: CDR1 SNHLY, CDR2 FYNNEI. CDR3 in amino acids: CASSEGTLLTDTQYF. The DNA of the CDR3 is TGTGCCAGCAGTGAAGGGACTCTCCTCACAGATACGCAGTATTTT.

This clonotype occurred a few times. The gene calls are TRBV9 and TRBJ2-3; 8 bases are a match to TRBD1. V shed 5 bases and J 4 bases; nucleotides not matched to a gene: 9. Germline CDR1 SGDLS, CDR2 YYNGEE. This CDR3 has 15 residues. CDR3 DNA: TGTGCCAGCAGGGACGGACAGGGCCACGCAGATACGCAGTATTTT. Amino acid sequence: CASRDGQGHADTQYF.